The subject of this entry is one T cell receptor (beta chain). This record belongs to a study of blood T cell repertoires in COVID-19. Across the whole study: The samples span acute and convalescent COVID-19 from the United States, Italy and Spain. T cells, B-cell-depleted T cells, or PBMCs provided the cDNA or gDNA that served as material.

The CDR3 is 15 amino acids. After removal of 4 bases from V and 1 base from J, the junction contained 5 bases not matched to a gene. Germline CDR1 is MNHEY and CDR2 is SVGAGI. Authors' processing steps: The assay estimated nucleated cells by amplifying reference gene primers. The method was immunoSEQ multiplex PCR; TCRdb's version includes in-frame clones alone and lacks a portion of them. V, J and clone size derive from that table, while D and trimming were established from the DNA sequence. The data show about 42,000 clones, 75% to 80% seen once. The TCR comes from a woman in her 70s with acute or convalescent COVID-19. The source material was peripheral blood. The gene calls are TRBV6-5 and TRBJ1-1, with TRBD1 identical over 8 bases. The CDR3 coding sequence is TGTGCCAGCAGTTGGACAGGGATATGGAACACTGAAGCTTTCTTT. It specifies CASSWTGIWNTEAFF.